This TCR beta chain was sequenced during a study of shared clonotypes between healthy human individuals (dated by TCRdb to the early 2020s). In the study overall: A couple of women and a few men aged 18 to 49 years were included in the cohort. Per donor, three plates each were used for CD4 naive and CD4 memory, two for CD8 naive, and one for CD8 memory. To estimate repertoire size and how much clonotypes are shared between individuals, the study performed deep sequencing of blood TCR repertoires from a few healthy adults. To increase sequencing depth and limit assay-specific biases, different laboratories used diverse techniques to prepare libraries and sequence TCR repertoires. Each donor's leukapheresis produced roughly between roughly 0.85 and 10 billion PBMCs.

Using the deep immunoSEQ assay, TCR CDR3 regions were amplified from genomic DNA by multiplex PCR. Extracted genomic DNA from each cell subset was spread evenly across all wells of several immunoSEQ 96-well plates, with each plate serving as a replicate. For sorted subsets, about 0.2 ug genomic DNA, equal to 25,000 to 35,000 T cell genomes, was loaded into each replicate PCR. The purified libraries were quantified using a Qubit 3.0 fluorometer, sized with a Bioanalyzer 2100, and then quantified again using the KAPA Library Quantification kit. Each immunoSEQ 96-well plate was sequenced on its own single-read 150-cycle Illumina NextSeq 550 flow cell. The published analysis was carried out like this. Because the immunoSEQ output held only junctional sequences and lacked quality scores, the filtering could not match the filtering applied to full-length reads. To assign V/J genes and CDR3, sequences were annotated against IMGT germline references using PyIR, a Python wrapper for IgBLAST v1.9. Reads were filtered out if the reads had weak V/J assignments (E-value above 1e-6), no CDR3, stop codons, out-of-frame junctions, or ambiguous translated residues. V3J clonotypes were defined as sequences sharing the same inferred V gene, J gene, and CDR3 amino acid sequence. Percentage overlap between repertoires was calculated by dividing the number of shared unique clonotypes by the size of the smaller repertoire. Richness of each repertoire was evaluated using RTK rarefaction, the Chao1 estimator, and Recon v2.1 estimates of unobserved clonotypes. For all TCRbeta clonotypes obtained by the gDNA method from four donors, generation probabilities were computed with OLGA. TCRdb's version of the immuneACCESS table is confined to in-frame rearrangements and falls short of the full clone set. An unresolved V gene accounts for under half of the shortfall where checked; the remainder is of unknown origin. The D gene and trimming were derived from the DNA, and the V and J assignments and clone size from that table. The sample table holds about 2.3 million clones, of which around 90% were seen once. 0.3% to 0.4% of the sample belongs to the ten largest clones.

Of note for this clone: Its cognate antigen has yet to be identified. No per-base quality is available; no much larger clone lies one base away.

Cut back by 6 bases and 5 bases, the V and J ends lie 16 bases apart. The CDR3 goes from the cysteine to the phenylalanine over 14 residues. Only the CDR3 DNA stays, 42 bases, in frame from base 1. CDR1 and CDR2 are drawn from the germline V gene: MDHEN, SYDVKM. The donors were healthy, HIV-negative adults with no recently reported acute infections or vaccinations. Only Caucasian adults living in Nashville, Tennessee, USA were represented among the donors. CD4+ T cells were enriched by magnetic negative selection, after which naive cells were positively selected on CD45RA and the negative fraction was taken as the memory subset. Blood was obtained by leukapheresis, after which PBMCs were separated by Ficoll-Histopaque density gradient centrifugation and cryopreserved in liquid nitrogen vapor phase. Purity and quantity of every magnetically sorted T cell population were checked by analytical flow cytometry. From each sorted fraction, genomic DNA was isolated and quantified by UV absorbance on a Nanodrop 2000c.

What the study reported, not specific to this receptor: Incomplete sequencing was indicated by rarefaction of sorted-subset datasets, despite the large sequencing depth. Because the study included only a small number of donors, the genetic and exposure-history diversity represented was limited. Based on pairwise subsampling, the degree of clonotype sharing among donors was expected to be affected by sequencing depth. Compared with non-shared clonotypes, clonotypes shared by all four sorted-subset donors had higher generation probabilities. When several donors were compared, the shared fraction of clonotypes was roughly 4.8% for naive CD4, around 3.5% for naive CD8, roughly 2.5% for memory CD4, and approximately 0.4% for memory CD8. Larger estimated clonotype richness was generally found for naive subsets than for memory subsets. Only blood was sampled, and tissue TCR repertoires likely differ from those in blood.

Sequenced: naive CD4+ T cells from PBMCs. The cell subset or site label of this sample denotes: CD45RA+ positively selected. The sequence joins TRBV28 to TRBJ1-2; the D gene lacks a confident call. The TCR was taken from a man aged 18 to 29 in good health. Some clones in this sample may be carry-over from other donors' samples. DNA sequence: TGTGCCAGCAGCATTCAGCCCGACTTTTATGGCTACACCTTC. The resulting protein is CASSIQPDFYGYTF.